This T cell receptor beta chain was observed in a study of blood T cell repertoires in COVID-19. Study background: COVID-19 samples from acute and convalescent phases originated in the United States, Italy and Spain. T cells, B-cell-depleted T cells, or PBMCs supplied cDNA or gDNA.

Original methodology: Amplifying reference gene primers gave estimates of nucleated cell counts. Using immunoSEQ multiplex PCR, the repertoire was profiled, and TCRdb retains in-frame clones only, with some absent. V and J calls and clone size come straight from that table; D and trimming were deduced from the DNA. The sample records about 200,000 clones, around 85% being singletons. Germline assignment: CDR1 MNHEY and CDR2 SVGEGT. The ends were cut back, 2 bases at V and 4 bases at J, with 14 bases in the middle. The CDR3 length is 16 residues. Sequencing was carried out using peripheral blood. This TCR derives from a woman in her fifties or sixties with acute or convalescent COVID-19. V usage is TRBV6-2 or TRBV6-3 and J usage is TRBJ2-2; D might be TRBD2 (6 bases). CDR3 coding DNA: TGTGCCAGCAGTTACCCAGACTCAGCGGGCACCGGGGAGCTGTTTTTT. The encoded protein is CASSYPDSAGTGELFF.